These 25 T cell receptor beta chains share one sample of origin, sequenced in a study of T cell responses to AZD1222 COVID-19 vaccine. Generated by immunoSEQ multiplex PCR, the TCRdb table keeps only in-frame clones and is missing some. Among approximately 140,000 clones, more than 90% were seen once, and the ten largest hold roughly 3.1%. Source: peripheral blood, taken on day 0 of AZD1222 vaccination. Every receptor here comes from an adult in good health.

The chain carries TRBV7-6 and TRBJ2-6; perhaps D is TRBD1 or TRBD2 (6 bases each). V dropped 5 bases and J dropped 2 bases, with 10 bases sitting between them. This CDR3 spans 15 amino acids. CDR1 and CDR2 (germline): SGHVS, FNYEAQ. The DNA for the CDR3 is TGTGCCAGCAGCACCCGGGGGCCTGGGGCCAACGTCCTGACTTTC. The encoded protein is CASSTRGPGANVLTF.

The chain recombines TRBV11-2 with TRBJ2-5; 7 bases are a match to TRBD2. Trimming took 5 bases from V and 4 from J; bases not matched to a gene: 13. The germline CDR1 and CDR2 sequences are SGHAT and FQNNGV. This CDR3 has 16 amino acids. The CDR3 sequence is CASSPSRGREGETQYF. The CDR3 DNA sequence: TGTGCCAGCAGCCCCAGTCGTGGCAGGGAGGGAGAGACCCAGTACTTC.

In its sample, this clone was seen once. The junction departs from germline at one end; a sequencing error may be responsible. The genes are TRBV24-1 and TRBJ2-2; possible D gene TRBD2, 6 bases. The germline V gene encodes CDR1 KGHDR and CDR2 SFDVKD. The CDR3 consists of 16 residues. The CDR3 loop reads CATSADSGGNAGELFF. As DNA, the CDR3 is TGTGCCACCAGTGCGGATAGCGGAGGGAACGCCGGGGAGCTGTTTTTT.

The chain carries TRBV10-3 and TRBJ1-6, with D perhaps matching TRBD1 (5 bases). Trimming left V 0 bases short and J 6 bases short, with 9 bases between. Germline V gene data show CDR1 as ENHRY and CDR2 as SYGVKD. The CDR3 covers 15 residues. The CDR3 is CAISESQGSNSPLHF. DNA of the CDR3: TGTGCCATCAGTGAGTCCCAGGGCTCTAATTCACCCCTCCACTTT.

This clone was seen only a few times. V is TRBV19 and J is TRBJ1-5; possible D gene TRBD1, 5 bases. The length of the CDR3 is 15 residues. V shed 1 base and J shed 5 bases, with 12 bases lying between them. The germline V gene has CDR1 LNHDA and CDR2 SQIVND (reference sequence). The CDR3 loop is CASSIVKGEDQPQHF. Written as DNA, the CDR3 is TGTGCCAGTAGTATAGTGAAAGGGGAAGATCAGCCCCAGCATTTT.

The CDR3 DNA follows: TGTGCCGGTTGGCAGGGTGAAGCTTTCTTT. This translates into CAGWQGEAFF. The chain has TRBV30 and TRBJ1-1; a possible D gene is TRBD1 (5 bases). Germline CDR1 and CDR2: GTSNPN and SVGIG (reference sequence). Trimming stripped 8 bases from V and 7 bases from J, with 11 bases between. The CDR3 has 10 amino acids.

The rearrangement joins TRBV5-1 to TRBJ1-2; weak D call: TRBD1 (6 bases). Trimming left V 0 bases short and J 4 bases short, with 13 bases between. The CDR3 length is 15 residues. Germline values: CDR1 SGHRS, CDR2 YFSETQ. CDR3 nucleotides: TGCGCCAGCAGCTTGGGAACGACAGGTTCCTATGGCTACACCTTC. Its protein is CASSLGTTGSYGYTF.

V gene TRBV3-1 (or the pseudogene TRBV3-2) combines with J gene TRBJ2-1; unclear D gene. The CDR3 covers 16 residues. Germline V gives CDR1 LGHDT, CDR2 YNNKEL (reference sequence). V shed 0 bases and J shed 1 base, with 10 bases lying between them. CDR3: CASSQDRLLSYNEQFF. CDR3 sequence (DNA): TGTGCCAGCAGCCAAGACCGTCTTCTTTCCTACAATGAGCAGTTCTTC.

In this sample, this clone turned up once. The chain employs TRBV4-2 and TRBJ1-1; D gene ambiguous. Looked up from germline, CDR1 is LGHNA and CDR2 is YNFKEQ. The CDR3 covers 16 residues. V shed 0 bases and J shed 2 bases, with 13 bases lying between them. The CDR3 DNA is TGTGCCAGCAGCCAAGAGAGAGGCAGACAAAACACTGAAGCTTTCTTT. It translates to CASSQERGRQNTEAFF.

This rearrangement joins TRBV9 to TRBJ2-1, with a possible D match to TRBD2 (6 bases). Germline assignment: CDR1 SGDLS and CDR2 YYNGEE. V dropped 4 bases and J dropped 2 bases, with 25 bases sitting between them. This CDR3 contains 19 residues. The CDR3 reads CASSLRKEPDYPAYNEQFF. CDR3 in DNA: TGTGCCAGCAGCCTCCGGAAGGAGCCGGACTACCCCGCCTACAATGAGCAGTTCTTC.

This clone was detected a few times. The chain employs TRBV7-9 and TRBJ1-2; D is ambiguous. This CDR3 comprises 13 residues. In germline, CDR1 is SEHNR, CDR2 FQNEAQ (reference sequence). With 1 base removed from V and 5 bases from J, the gap between germline ends came to 8 bases. The CDR3 region is CASSLVGSYGYTF. CDR3 sequence (DNA): TGTGCCAGCAGCTTAGTGGGCAGTTATGGCTACACCTTC.

J is TRBJ2-3 and V is TRBV6-2 or TRBV6-3; 8 bases map to TRBD1. Looked up from germline, CDR1 is MNHEY and CDR2 is SVGEGT. The CDR3 runs to 16 residues. V was clipped by 0 bases and J by 14 bases; unmatched bases: 16. In DNA, the CDR3 is TGTGCCAGCAGTTACTCGTCTATCCCCGGACAGGGAACTCCGTATTTT. As protein: CASSYSSIPGQGTPYF.

The chain has TRBV5-1 and TRBJ2-3; TRBD1 is a possible D gene (5 bases). CDR3 length: 14 residues. Trimming left V 4 bases short and J 2 bases short, with 11 bases between. Germline V lookup: CDR1 SGHRS, CDR2 YFSETQ. This CDR3 reads CASSKKTDTDTQYF. The CDR3 bases are TGCGCCAGCAGCAAGAAGACAGACACAGATACGCAGTATTTT.

The chain couples TRBV7-3 to TRBJ2-3; D not resolved. The CDR3 consists of 13 residues. Germline-derived CDR1 and CDR2 are SGHTA and FQGTGA. The V end lost 2 bases, the J end lost 2 bases, and 5 bases lay between the germline ends. As DNA, the CDR3 is TGTGCCAGCAGCTTATGGGCCACAGATACGCAGTATTTT. Protein: CASSLWATDTQYF.

The chain combines TRBV19 with TRBJ1-5, with D tentatively TRBD1 (5 bases). V was cut by 3 bases and J by 5 bases, with 14 bases left in between. Germline CDR1 reads LNHDA; CDR2 reads SQIVND (reference sequence). This CDR3 contains 15 residues. The CDR3 loop reads CASSMAQGWDQPQHF. The DNA for the CDR3 is TGTGCCAGTAGTATGGCCCAGGGATGGGATCAGCCCCAGCATTTT.

The CDR3 DNA follows: TGTGTCAGAAGCTTAACCTGGGGCCTAGCGGGATGCACAGATACGCAGTATTTT. Protein sequence: CVRSLTWGLAGCTDTQYF. V usage is TRBV7-5 and J usage is TRBJ2-3; the D call of TRBD2 is as the table states it, not checked on the DNA. TRBV7-5 is labeled a pseudogene. The CDR3 consists of 18 residues.

The J gene is TRBJ1-2, the V gene TRBV6-1; 7 nucleotides agree with TRBD1. The ends lost 2 bases at V and 3 bases at J; junction bases unmatched: 12. CDR3 size: 17 residues. Germline V CDR1 and CDR2: MNHNS, SASEGT. The CDR3 is CASSESVLGTDYYGYTF. In DNA form, the CDR3 reads TGTGCCAGCAGTGAATCTGTTTTGGGGACAGACTACTATGGCTACACCTTC.

The chain recombines TRBV2 with TRBJ1-2; 7 nucleotides agree with TRBD1. The ends lost 4 bases at V and 3 bases at J; junction bases unmatched: 5. The length of the CDR3 is 14 residues. Germline loops: CDR1 SNHLY, CDR2 FYNNEI. The CDR3 DNA reads as TGTGCCAGCAGTGTAAGCAGGGGGGACTATGGCTACACCTTC. Translating gives CASSVSRGDYGYTF. Using reference TRBV2 and TRBJ1-2 for the parts outside the CDR3, the full variable domain is EPEVTQTPSHQVTQMGQEVILRCVPISNHLYFYWYRQILGQKVEFLVSFYNNEISEKSEIFDDQFSVERPDGSNFTLKIRSTKLEDSAMYFCASSVSRGDYGYTFGSGTRLTVV.

The chain has TRBV30 and TRBJ1-1; no clear D gene. The CDR3 sequence is 13 residues long. Trimming stripped 0 bases from V and 1 base from J, with 6 bases between. Germline V lookup: CDR1 GTSNPN, CDR2 SVGIG (reference sequence). CDR3 region: CAWSVTANTEAFF. The DNA for the CDR3 is TGTGCCTGGAGTGTAACAGCGAACACTGAAGCTTTCTTT.

The chain has TRBV6-5 and TRBJ2-1; no firm D call. CDR3 size: 16 residues. Trimming took 0 bases from V and 9 from J, leaving 18 bases between them. Germline CDR1 MNHEY, CDR2 SVGAGI. CDR3 sequence (DNA): TGTGCCAGCAGTTACTCGATGTCCGGGTTTGTGCGTGAGCAGTTCTTC. This translates into CASSYSMSGFVREQFF.

The V and J genes are TRBV19 and TRBJ1-2; D gene uncertain. Germline lookup yields CDR1 LNHDA and CDR2 SQIVND (reference sequence). With 3 bases removed from V and 8 bases from J, the gap between germline ends came to 10 bases. The CDR3 has 12 amino acids. In DNA, the CDR3 is TGTGCCAGTAGTATCGGGGAAGGCGGCTACACCTTC. Protein sequence: CASSIGEGGYTF.

The gene calls are TRBV19 and TRBJ1-6; 10 bases map to TRBD1. Per germline, CDR1 LNHDA and CDR2 SQIVND (reference sequence). The junction had 2 bases not matched to a gene; V was cut back by 4 bases and J by 8 bases. CDR3 size: 14 residues. CDR3 coding DNA: TGTGCCAGTAGTACGACAGGGGGCGATTCACCCCTCCACTTT. Encoded protein: CASSTTGGDSPLHF.

The V gene is TRBV11-2, the J gene TRBJ2-3; the match to TRBD1 covers 9 bases. The V and J ends lost 3 bases and 9 bases, in that order; junction bases with no gene match: 10. Germline CDR1 SGHAT, CDR2 FQNNGV. The CDR3 covers 15 residues. The CDR3 DNA sequence: TGTGCCAGCAGCTTCGGTCCGACAGGGGGTGAAACGCAGTATTTT. It encodes CASSFGPTGGETQYF.

The V call is TRBV24-1, the J call TRBJ1-2; possibly TRBD1 for D (6 bases). The ends were cut back, 4 bases at V and 0 bases at J, with 17 bases in the middle. The germline V gene has CDR1 KGHDR and CDR2 SFDVKD. This CDR3 is 17 amino acids long. Here the CDR3 reads CATSDPYPDRTNYGYTF. CDR3 DNA: TGTGCCACCAGTGACCCGTACCCGGACAGAACTAACTATGGCTACACCTTC.

This rearrangement joins TRBV6-4 to TRBJ2-1, with 10 bases lining up with TRBD2. Looked up from germline, CDR1 is MRHNA and CDR2 is SNTAGT. J gave up 6 bases and V 3 bases, and 5 bases lay outside the gene matches. The length of the CDR3 is 15 residues. This chain's CDR3 is CASSEASGSFNEQFF. The CDR3 region has the DNA TGTGCCAGCAGTGAAGCTAGCGGGAGTTTCAATGAGCAGTTCTTC.